Given below is one TCR beta chain in context. Its antigen is not identified. CDR3 size: 16 residues. V gave up 7 bases and J gave up 2 bases, with 18 bases separating them. Clones were sequenced by immunoSEQ multiplex PCR, and TCRdb holds only the in-frame ones, with some missing. Altogether 250,000 or so clones are present, 85% to 90% being singletons, with the ten largest covering under 0.45%. This record comes from a study of cytomegalovirus exposure and HLA in healthy donors. Background on the study: The same platform used for the 500 to 850 first-cohort repertoires was also used for the 90 to 150 validation repertoires, as a later analysis reported. Study-level findings and limits: Subsequent analysis revealed that first-cohort TCR clusters tended to co-occur in the approximately 120 validation repertoires. Most TCR sequences proved rare, with some public TCRs found in many donors.

The material sequenced was PBMCs. V gene TRBV6-7 combines with J gene TRBJ2-1; a possible D gene is TRBD2 (6 bases). TRBV6-7 is known as an ORF, though its function is uncertain. This receptor was taken from a woman aged 18-29 years in good health and CMV-seronegative. The CDR3 protein is CASTPWEVSTYNEQFF. DNA of the CDR3: TGTGCCAGCACCCCCTGGGAGGTATCGACCTACAATGAGCAGTTCTTC.